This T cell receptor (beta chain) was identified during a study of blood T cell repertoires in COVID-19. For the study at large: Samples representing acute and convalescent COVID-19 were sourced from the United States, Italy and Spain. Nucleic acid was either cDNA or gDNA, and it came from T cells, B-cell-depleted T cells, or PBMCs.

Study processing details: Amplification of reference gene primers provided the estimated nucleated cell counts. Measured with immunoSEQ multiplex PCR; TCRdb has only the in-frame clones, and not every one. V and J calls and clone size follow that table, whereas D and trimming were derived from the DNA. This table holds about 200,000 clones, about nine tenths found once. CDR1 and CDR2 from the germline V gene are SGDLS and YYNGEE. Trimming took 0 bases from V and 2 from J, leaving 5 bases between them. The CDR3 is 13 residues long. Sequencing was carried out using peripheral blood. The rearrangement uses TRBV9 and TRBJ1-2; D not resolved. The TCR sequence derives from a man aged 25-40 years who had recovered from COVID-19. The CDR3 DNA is TGTGCCAGCAGCGTAGATCAGAACTATGGCTACACCTTC. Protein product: CASSVDQNYGYTF.